Below are 18 T cell receptor beta chains sequenced from a single sample in a study of graft-versus-host responses after intestinal transplantation. Sequencing was performed with immunoSEQ multiplex PCR; in TCRdb, only in-frame clones are kept and a portion is missing. The sample shows over 45,000 clones, 85% to 90% of them seen only once. Here the sequenced sample was PBMCs, taken 26 days after transplant. The receptors were gathered from a human patient who received an intestinal transplant, so some T cells may come from the graft donor.

The J gene is TRBJ1-2, the V gene TRBV28; possibly TRBD1 for D (6 bases). V lost 6 bases and J 5 bases, leaving 16 bases between the germline ends. Germline assignment: CDR1 MDHEN and CDR2 SYDVKM. CDR3 length: 14 amino acids. CDR3 DNA: TGTGCCAGCAGCCAGGGGCGGGGGGATTATGGCTACACCTTC. Its translation is CASSQGRGDYGYTF.

The chain carries TRBV7-9 and TRBJ2-3; TRBD1 is a possible D gene (5 bases). V lost 5 bases and J 4 bases, leaving 10 bases between the germline ends. The CDR3 runs to 13 residues. The germline gives CDR1 SEHNR, CDR2 FQNEAQ (reference sequence). CDR3: CASSLQGADTQYF. CDR3 sequence (DNA): TGTGCCAGCAGCCTCCAGGGCGCAGATACGCAGTATTTT. The whole variable domain, remainder taken from reference TRBV7-9 and TRBJ2-3, is DTGVSQNPRHKITKRGQNVTFRCDPISEHNRLYWYRQTLGQGPEFLTYFQNEAQLEKSRLLSDRFSAERPKGSFSTLEIQRTEQGDSAMYLCASSLQGADTQYFGPGTRLTVL.

This chain uses TRBV7-9 with TRBJ2-7, with unresolved D. CDR1 and CDR2 from the germline V gene are SEHNR and FQNEAQ (reference sequence). This CDR3 is 12 amino acids long. V was clipped by 4 bases and J by 6 bases, with 10 bases between them. CDR3 coding DNA: TGTGCCAGCAGCTACAACCGAGGCGAGCAGTACTTC. Its protein is CASSYNRGEQYF.

This chain connects TRBV4-1 to TRBJ2-7, with 7 bases matching TRBD2. The CDR3 consists of 16 residues. The germline gives CDR1 MGHRA, CDR2 YSYEKL. Germline trimming cut 4 bases from V and 2 bases from J; bases unmatched to any gene: 11. As DNA, the CDR3 is TGCGCCAGCAGCCCCCGACCTGAGGGAGGGACCTACGAGCAGTACTTC. Translating it yields CASSPRPEGGTYEQYF.

The chain uses TRBV28 and TRBJ2-2; 7 nucleotides align to TRBD2. The CDR3 totals 16 residues. Germline lookup yields CDR1 MDHEN and CDR2 SYDVKM. The ends lost 5 bases at V and 0 bases at J; junction bases unmatched: 6. The CDR3 DNA sequence: TGTGCCAGCAGTCGAAGCGGGGAACCGAACACCGGGGAGCTGTTTTTT. Its protein product is CASSRSGEPNTGELFF.

J is TRBJ1-1 and V is TRBV4-1, with 8 bases fitting TRBD1. Unmatched junction bases numbered 6, after V lost 1 base and J lost 5 bases. Germline V gene data show CDR1 as MGHRA and CDR2 as YSYEKL. The CDR3 length is 15 residues. The CDR3 reads CASSQAQGAHTEAFF. The CDR3 DNA sequence: TGCGCCAGCAGCCAAGCTCAGGGGGCGCATACTGAAGCTTTCTTT.

The V gene is TRBV27, the J gene TRBJ2-1; TRBD2 is a possible D gene (6 bases). Trimming stripped 3 bases from V and 7 bases from J, with 13 bases between. The V gene's germline CDR1 is MNHEY and CDR2 SMNVEV (reference sequence). This CDR3 is 14 amino acids long. In nucleotides, the CDR3 is TGTGCCAGCAGTTTGGGGGGACCTAGTAATGAGCAGTTCTTC. Residues: CASSLGGPSNEQFF.

V gene TRBV15 combines with J gene TRBJ1-2; possibly TRBD1 for D (5 bases). V was shortened by 0 bases and J by 2 bases, with 7 bases between the two germline ends. The CDR3 has 14 amino acids. In germline, CDR1 is LNHNV, CDR2 YYDKDF (reference sequence). The CDR3 protein is CATSRDTGNYGYTF. CDR3 DNA sequence: TGTGCCACCAGCAGAGATACAGGCAACTATGGCTACACCTTC.

The chain joins TRBV7-8 to TRBJ2-7; a weak D match, TRBD2 (6 bases). The CDR3 runs 15 residues. Germline loops: CDR1 SGHVS, CDR2 FQNEAQ. V lost 5 bases and J 2 bases, leaving 16 bases between the germline ends. The chain's CDR3 is CASSLDLAPTYEQYF. The CDR3 coding sequence is TGTGCCAGCAGCCTAGATCTAGCGCCGACCTACGAGCAGTACTTC.

This chain joins TRBV7-9 and TRBJ2-5, with 8 bases fitting TRBD2. The V gene's germline CDR1 is SEHNR and CDR2 FQNEAQ (reference sequence). The CDR3 is 16 residues long. The ends lost 3 bases at V and 1 base at J; junction bases unmatched: 7. CDR3 region: CASSLLGGGTQETQYF. Here the CDR3 DNA reads TGTGCCAGCAGCTTGCTGGGCGGGGGGACCCAAGAGACCCAGTACTTC.

The chain joins TRBV7-9 to TRBJ1-3; D call uncertain. V gave up 1 base and J gave up 0 bases, with 13 bases separating them. Germline V gene data show CDR1 as SEHNR and CDR2 as FQNEAQ (reference sequence). The length of the CDR3 is 17 residues. The CDR3 bases are TGTGCCAGCAGCTTAGTGAGTAGCGCTTACTCTGGAAACACCATATATTTT. It codes for CASSLVSSAYSGNTIYF.

The DNA of the CDR3 is TGTGCCATCCTCCTAGCGGGAGGGCCCAATGAGCAGTTCTTC. This translates into CAILLAGGPNEQFF. The chain employs TRBV7-9 and TRBJ2-1, with 12 bases aligning to TRBD2. The junction had 7 bases not matched to a gene; V was cut back by 10 bases and J by 6 bases. The CDR3 is 14 amino acids. The germline CDR1 and CDR2 sequences are SEHNR and FQNEAQ (reference sequence).

The chain has TRBV7-9 and TRBJ2-1; 8 bases map to TRBD2. The CDR3 length is 12 residues. Germline CDR1 SEHNR, CDR2 FQNEAQ (reference sequence). J gave up 9 bases and V 11 bases, and 9 bases lay outside the gene matches. The CDR3 loop is CAEGLAGSEQFF. As DNA, the CDR3 is TGTGCCGAAGGGCTAGCGGGCTCTGAGCAGTTCTTC.

A few counts support this clone. The V gene is TRBV10-1, the J gene TRBJ1-4; no clear D. The V and J ends lost 0 bases and 11 bases respectively, with 10 bases between them. The CDR3 is made up of 13 amino acids. Germline assignment: CDR1 WNHNN and CDR2 SYGVQD (reference sequence). The CDR3 region is CASSESAVGKLFF. The DNA of the CDR3 is TGCGCCAGCAGTGAGTCGGCAGTCGGGAAACTGTTTTTT.

With regard to this clone: The identical CDR3 is also encoded by other nucleotide sequences in the sample. The chain carries TRBV27 and TRBJ1-1; 10 nucleotides align to TRBD1. CDR1 and CDR2 from the germline V gene are MNHEY and SMNVEV (reference sequence). V was clipped by 5 bases and J by 7 bases; unmatched bases: 4. This CDR3 is built from 13 residues. The chain's CDR3 is CASSVTGGLEAFF. CDR3 in DNA: TGTGCCAGCAGTGTGACAGGGGGCCTTGAAGCTTTCTTT.

This chain joins TRBV15 and TRBJ1-5; TRBD1 matches at 7 bases. Trimming removed 5 bases from V and 15 bases from J; junction bases left unmatched: 13. The germline V gene has CDR1 LNHNV and CDR2 YYDKDF (reference sequence). This CDR3 comprises 13 residues. The CDR3 sequence is CATSEGTAAARHF. In DNA form, the CDR3 reads TGTGCCACCAGCGAAGGGACAGCCGCAGCCCGGCATTTT. Complete variable domain (other parts from reference TRBV15 and TRBJ1-5): DAMVIQNPRYQVTQFGKPVTLSCSQTLNHNVMYWYQQKSSQAPKLLFHYYDKDFNNEADTPDNFQSRRPNTSFCFLDIRSPGLGDTAMYLCATSEGTAAARHFGDGTRLSIL.

J is TRBJ1-5 and V is TRBV28; TRBD1 might be the D (5 bases). Germline V gene data show CDR1 as MDHEN and CDR2 as SYDVKM. The V end was cut by 7 bases, the J end by 1 base, with 8 bases between. The CDR3 consists of 13 residues. The CDR3 loop reads CASTTASNQPQHF. DNA of the CDR3: TGTGCCAGCACGACAGCAAGCAATCAGCCCCAGCATTTT.

CDR3 DNA: TGCGCCAGCAGCCAAGGACAGGGCTCCGGAAACACCATATATTTT. The encoded protein is CASSQGQGSGNTIYF. V and J are TRBV4-1 and TRBJ1-3, with TRBD1 matching over 7 bases. J gave up 4 bases and V 1 base, and 4 bases lay outside the gene matches. The CDR3 loop spans 15 amino acids. Germline V gene lookup returns CDR1 MGHRA and CDR2 YSYEKL.